One sample yielded the 8 T cell receptor beta chains listed below, sequenced in a study of blood T cell repertoires in COVID-19. Produced via immunoSEQ multiplex PCR; TCRdb's table is partial and in-frame only. The repertoire holds about 360,000 clones, around 88% seen once, with just over 7% in the top ten. The sample consisted of peripheral blood. The receptor source for this set is a woman aged 55-69 years with COVID-19, enrolled during active disease.

This chain uses TRBV29-1 with TRBJ1-1, with 9 bases fitting TRBD1. CDR1 SQVTM and CDR2 ANQGSEA come from the germline V gene. V was pared by 4 bases and J by 4 bases, with 7 bases of the junction left unmatched. This CDR3 has 14 amino acids. CDR3 nucleotides: TGCAGCGTTGTTTCCGGGACAGGGCCCACTGAAGCTTTCTTT. Encoded protein: CSVVSGTGPTEAFF. Based on the CDR3 plus reference TRBV29-1 and TRBJ1-1, the full variable domain is SAVISQKPSRDICQRGTSLTIQCQVDSQVTMMFWYRQQPGQSLTLIATANQGSEATYESGFVIDKFPISRPNLTFSTLTVSNMSPEDSSIYLCSVVSGTGPTEAFFGQGTRLTVV.

As for this clone: One end of the junction is discordant with germline, which a read error may explain. V usage is TRBV6-1 and J usage is TRBJ2-7; D perhaps matches TRBD1 (6 bases). This CDR3 is 13 amino acids long. Germline V gene lookup returns CDR1 MNHNS and CDR2 SASEGT. The DNA for the CDR3 is TGTGCCAGCCGTGACGACAGGACCTACGAGCAGTACTTC. Translating it yields CASRDDRTYEQYF.

This clone was seen a single time. V usage is TRBV9 and J usage is TRBJ2-1; 8 bases agree with TRBD2. This CDR3 comprises 16 residues. Trimming removed 4 bases from V and 9 bases from J; junction bases left unmatched: 15. CDR1 and CDR2 (germline): SGDLS, YYNGEE. CDR3 in DNA: TGTGCCAGCAGCACCCATGGACGGGGGGGCCCTGGTGAGCAGTTCTTC. This sequence encodes CASSTHGRGGPGEQFF.

The J gene is TRBJ2-5, the V gene TRBV11-1; weak D call: TRBD1 (6 bases). The CDR3 is 15 residues long. The germline CDR1 and CDR2 sequences are SGHAT and FQDESV (reference sequence). V lost 8 bases and J 0 bases, leaving 16 bases between the germline ends. The CDR3 here is CASQIERTDQETQYF. Here the CDR3 DNA reads TGTGCCAGCCAGATCGAGAGGACAGACCAAGAGACCCAGTACTTC.

The chain couples TRBV9 to TRBJ1-1; D is ambiguous. V was shortened by 4 bases and J by 1 base, with 8 bases between the two germline ends. CDR1 is SGDLS and CDR2 is YYNGEE in the germline V gene. This CDR3 has 13 amino acids. CDR3 region: CASSQAQNTEAFF. The CDR3 DNA reads as TGTGCCAGCAGCCAAGCCCAGAACACTGAAGCTTTCTTT.

The V and J genes are TRBV30 and TRBJ2-2; D remains ambiguous. V lost 2 bases and J lost 4, with 5 bases in between. Germline V gene lookup returns CDR1 GTSNPN and CDR2 SVGIG (reference sequence). There are 12 residues in the CDR3. CDR3: CAWSRSTGELFF. The CDR3 DNA is TGTGCCTGGAGTAGGAGCACCGGGGAGCTGTTTTTT.

The genes are TRBV19 and TRBJ1-6; D not certain. Trimming cost V 2 bases and J 11 bases, with 25 bases left between them. Germline CDR1 is LNHDA and CDR2 is SQIVND (reference sequence). The CDR3 length is 18 residues. The CDR3: CASSISAVAEGIVTPLHF. The DNA of the CDR3 is TGTGCCAGTAGTATAAGTGCCGTAGCGGAAGGGATAGTTACACCCCTCCACTTT. The variable domain in full, with the rest retrieved from reference TRBV19 and TRBJ1-6, is DGGITQSPKYLFRKEGQNVTLSCEQNLNHDAMYWYRQDPGQGLRLIYYSQIVNDFQKGDIAEGYSVSREKKESFPLTVTSAQKNPTAFYLCASSISAVAEGIVTPLHFGNGTRLTVT.

V and J are TRBV21-1 and TRBJ2-7; the listed D gene, TRBD2, was not tested against the DNA. TRBV21-1 is assigned pseudogene status. This CDR3 has 16 amino acids. CDR3 sequence: CASSKKGGGRPYEQYF. The CDR3 coding sequence is TGTGCCAGCAGCAAAAAGGGCGGGGGGCGCCCCTACGAGCAGTACTTC.